This T cell receptor (beta chain) appears in the sequencing data of a study of cytotoxic CD8 clonotypes in ibrutinib-treated CLL. About the study: Sequenced samples delivered averages of around 260,000 productive templates and around 100,000 productive rearrangements.

About this clone: Antigen: not known.

The method was immunoSEQ multiplex PCR; TCRdb's version includes in-frame clones alone and lacks a portion of them. The table lists under 150,000 clones, 85% to 95% of them singletons, with under 14% in the top ten. Study-wide points: Treatment saw public clonotypes, which were uncommon, either contract or stay stable.

The germline V gene has CDR1 MNHEY and CDR2 SMNVEV (reference sequence). The CDR3 consists of 14 residues. V shed 8 bases and J shed 2 bases, with 15 bases lying between them. This TCR came from a human donor with chronic lymphocytic leukemia. Sequenced here: PBMCs, sampled after 12 months of ibrutinib treatment. The genes are TRBV27 and TRBJ2-5, with D possibly matching TRBD1 (5 bases). DNA for the CDR3: TGTGCCAGCGGTCGACAGAGTTCTCAAGAGACCCAGTACTTC. It yields the protein CASGRQSSQETQYF.